The clone carrying this TCR beta chain was seen a handful of times. The entry originates in a study of blood T cell repertoires in COVID-19. Whole-study context: T cells, B-cell-depleted T cells, or PBMCs supplied cDNA or gDNA.

The ends lost 8 bases at V and 5 bases at J; junction bases unmatched: 6. Germline V gene data show CDR1 as SGHTA and CDR2 as FQGNSA. The CDR3 contains 14 residues. Generated by immunoSEQ multiplex PCR, the TCRdb table keeps only in-frame clones and is missing some. Seen here are roughly 80,000 clones, 82% observed once, and the top ten hold approximately 12%. Material for sequencing was peripheral blood. The source of this sequence is a man older than 75 with acute or convalescent COVID-19. This chain connects TRBV7-2 to TRBJ2-3, with TRBD2 matching over 11 bases. The CDR3 reads CASLAGGSRDTQYF. The CDR3 DNA reads as TGTGCCAGCCTAGCGGGGGGCTCTAGAGATACGCAGTATTTT.